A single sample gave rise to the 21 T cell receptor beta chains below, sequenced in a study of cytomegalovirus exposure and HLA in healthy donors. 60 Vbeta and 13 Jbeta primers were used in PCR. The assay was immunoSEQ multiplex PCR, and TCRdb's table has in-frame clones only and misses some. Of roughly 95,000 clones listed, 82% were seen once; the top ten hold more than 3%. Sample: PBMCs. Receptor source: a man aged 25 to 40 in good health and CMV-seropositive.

CDR3 DNA sequence: TGCGCCAGCAGCGTCGGGACAGAGGGACAGCCCCAGCATTTT. This translates into CASSVGTEGQPQHF. J is TRBJ1-5 and V is TRBV5-1, with TRBD1 matching over 7 bases. This CDR3 is 14 amino acids long. With V trimmed by 4 bases and J by 7 bases, 8 bases remained unmatched. Per germline, CDR1 SGHRS and CDR2 YFSETQ. Full variable domain (outside the CDR3, taken from reference TRBV5-1 and TRBJ1-5): KAGVTQTPRYLIKTRGQQVTLSCSPISGHRSVSWYQQTPGQGLQFLFEYFSETQRNKGNFPGRFSGRQFSNSRSEMNVSTLELGDSALYLCASSVGTEGQPQHFGDGTRLSIL.

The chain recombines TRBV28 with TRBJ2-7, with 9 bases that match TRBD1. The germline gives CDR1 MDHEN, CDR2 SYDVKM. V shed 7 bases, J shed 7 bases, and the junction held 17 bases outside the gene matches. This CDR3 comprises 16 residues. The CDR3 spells CASINAGTGFLGEQYF. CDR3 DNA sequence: TGTGCCAGCATAAACGCCGGGACAGGGTTTTTGGGGGAGCAGTACTTC.

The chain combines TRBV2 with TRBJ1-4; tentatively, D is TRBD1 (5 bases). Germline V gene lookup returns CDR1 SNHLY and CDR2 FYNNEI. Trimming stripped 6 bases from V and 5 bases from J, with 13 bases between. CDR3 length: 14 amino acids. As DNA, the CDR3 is TGTGCCAGCAGCGAACGACAGAAAAATGAAAAACTGTTTTTT. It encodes CASSERQKNEKLFF.

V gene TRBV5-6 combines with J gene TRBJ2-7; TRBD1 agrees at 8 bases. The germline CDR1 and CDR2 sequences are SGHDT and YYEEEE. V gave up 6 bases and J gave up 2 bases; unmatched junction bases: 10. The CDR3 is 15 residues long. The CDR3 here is CASNLAGTGTYEQYF. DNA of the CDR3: TGTGCCAGCAATCTGGCCGGGACAGGTACCTACGAGCAGTACTTC. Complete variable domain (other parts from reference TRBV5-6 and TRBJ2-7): DAGVTQSPTHLIKTRGQQVTLRCSPKSGHDTVSWYQQALGQGPQFIFQYYEEEERQRGNFPDRFSGHQFPNYSSELNVNALLLGDSALYLCASNLAGTGTYEQYFGPGTRLTVT.

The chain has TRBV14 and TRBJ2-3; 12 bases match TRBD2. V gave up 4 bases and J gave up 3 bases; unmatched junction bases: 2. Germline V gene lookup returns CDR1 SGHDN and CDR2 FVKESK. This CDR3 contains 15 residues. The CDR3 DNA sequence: TGTGCCAGCAGCCCGGGACTAGCGGGTACAGATACGCAGTATTTT. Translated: CASSPGLAGTDTQYF.

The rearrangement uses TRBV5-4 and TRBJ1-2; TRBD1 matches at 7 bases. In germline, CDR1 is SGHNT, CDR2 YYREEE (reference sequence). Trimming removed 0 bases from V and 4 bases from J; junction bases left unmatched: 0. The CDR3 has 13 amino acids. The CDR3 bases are TGTGCCAGCAGCTTGGACAGGGGCTATGGCTACACCTTC. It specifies CASSLDRGYGYTF. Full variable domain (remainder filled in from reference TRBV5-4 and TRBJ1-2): ETGVTQSPTHLIKTRGQQVTLRCSSQSGHNTVSWYQQALGQGPQFIFQYYREEENGRGNFPPRFSGLQFPNYSSELNVNALELDDSALYLCASSLDRGYGYTFGSGTRLTVV.

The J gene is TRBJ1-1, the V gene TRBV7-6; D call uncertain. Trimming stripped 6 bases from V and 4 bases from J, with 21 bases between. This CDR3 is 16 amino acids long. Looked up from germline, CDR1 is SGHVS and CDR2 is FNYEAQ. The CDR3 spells CASSVGGLTWGTEAFF. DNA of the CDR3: TGTGCCAGCAGTGTGGGAGGGCTTACTTGGGGCACTGAAGCTTTCTTT.

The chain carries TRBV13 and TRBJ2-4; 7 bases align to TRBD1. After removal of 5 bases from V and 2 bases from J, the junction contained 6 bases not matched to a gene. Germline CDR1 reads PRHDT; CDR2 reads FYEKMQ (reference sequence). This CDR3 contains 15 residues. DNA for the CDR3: TGTGCCAGCAGCCGCCGACAGGGAACCAAAAACATTCAGTACTTC. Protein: CASSRRQGTKNIQYF.

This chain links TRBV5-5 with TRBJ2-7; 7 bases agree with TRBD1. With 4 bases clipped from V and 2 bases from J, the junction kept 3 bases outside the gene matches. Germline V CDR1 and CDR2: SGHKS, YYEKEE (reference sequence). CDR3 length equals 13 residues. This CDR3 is CASSQTGTYEQYF. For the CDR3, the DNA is TGTGCCAGCAGCCAGACAGGGACCTACGAGCAGTACTTC. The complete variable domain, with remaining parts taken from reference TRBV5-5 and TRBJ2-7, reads DAGVTQSPTHLIKTRGQQVTLRCSPISGHKSVSWYQQVLGQGPQFIFQYYEKEERGRGNFPDRFSARQFPNYSSELNVNALLLGDSALYLCASSQTGTYEQYFGPGTRLTVT.

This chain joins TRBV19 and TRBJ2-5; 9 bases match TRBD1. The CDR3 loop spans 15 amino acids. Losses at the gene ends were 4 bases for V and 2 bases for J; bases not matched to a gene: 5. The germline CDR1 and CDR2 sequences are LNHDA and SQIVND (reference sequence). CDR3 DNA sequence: TGTGCCAGTAGTACCTCCGACAGGGGGCAAGAGACCCAGTACTTC. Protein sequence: CASSTSDRGQETQYF. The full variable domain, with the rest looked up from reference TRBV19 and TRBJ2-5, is DGGITQSPKYLFRKEGQNVTLSCEQNLNHDAMYWYRQDPGQGLRLIYYSQIVNDFQKGDIAEGYSVSREKKESFPLTVTSAQKNPTAFYLCASSTSDRGQETQYFGPGTRLLVL.

The CDR3 bases are TGTGCCTGGAGCGTTGGACAGGGGACCATATATTTT. The encoded protein is CAWSVGQGTIYF. This chain connects TRBV30 to TRBJ1-3; 9 bases line up with TRBD1. CDR3 length equals 12 residues. With V trimmed by 3 bases and J by 10 bases, 4 bases remained unmatched. The germline V gene has CDR1 GTSNPN and CDR2 SVGIG (reference sequence).

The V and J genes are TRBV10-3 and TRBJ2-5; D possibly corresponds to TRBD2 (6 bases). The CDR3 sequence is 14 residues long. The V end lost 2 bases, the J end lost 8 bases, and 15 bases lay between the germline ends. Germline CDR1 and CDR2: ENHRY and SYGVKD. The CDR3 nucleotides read TGTGCCATCAGTGAGCCGGGGGATCTTGGAACCCAGTACTTC. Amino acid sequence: CAISEPGDLGTQYF.

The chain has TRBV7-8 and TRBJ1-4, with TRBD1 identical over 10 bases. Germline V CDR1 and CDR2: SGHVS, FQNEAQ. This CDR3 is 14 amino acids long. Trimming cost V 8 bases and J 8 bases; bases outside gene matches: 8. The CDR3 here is CASGRTGGEEKLFF. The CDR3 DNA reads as TGTGCCAGCGGTCGGACAGGGGGAGAGGAAAAACTGTTTTTT.

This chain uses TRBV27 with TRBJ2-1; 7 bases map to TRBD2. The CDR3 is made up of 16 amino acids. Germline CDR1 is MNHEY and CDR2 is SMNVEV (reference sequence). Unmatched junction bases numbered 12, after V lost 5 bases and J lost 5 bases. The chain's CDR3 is CASSVRLAGIHNEQFF. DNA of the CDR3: TGTGCCAGCAGTGTACGACTAGCTGGGATTCACAATGAGCAGTTCTTC.

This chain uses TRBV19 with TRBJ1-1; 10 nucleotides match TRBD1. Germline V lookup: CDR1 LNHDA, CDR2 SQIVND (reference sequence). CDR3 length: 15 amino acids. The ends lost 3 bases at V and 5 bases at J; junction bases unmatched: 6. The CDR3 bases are TGTGCCAGTAGTATGTCCCGGACAGGGGGAACTGAAGCTTTCTTT. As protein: CASSMSRTGGTEAFF.

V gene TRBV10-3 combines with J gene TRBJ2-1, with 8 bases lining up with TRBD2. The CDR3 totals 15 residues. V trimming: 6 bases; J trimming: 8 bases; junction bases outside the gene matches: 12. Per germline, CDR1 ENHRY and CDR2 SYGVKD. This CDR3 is CAISEGTRGRDEQFF. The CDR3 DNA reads TGTGCCATCAGCGAAGGGACTAGAGGTCGCGATGAGCAGTTCTTC.

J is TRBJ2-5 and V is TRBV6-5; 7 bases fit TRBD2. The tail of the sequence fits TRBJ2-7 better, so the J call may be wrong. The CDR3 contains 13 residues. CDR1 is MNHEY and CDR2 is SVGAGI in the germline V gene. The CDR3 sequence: CASRASGAHEQYF. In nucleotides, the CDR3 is TGTGCCAGCAGGGCTAGCGGCGCCCACGAGCAGTACTTC.

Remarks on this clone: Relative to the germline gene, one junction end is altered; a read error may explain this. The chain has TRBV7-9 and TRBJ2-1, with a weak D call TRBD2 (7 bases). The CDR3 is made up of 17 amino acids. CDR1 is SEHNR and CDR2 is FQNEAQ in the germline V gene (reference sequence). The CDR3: CSSSFPPLGGGGDEQFF. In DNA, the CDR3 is TGTTCCAGCAGCTTCCCGCCGTTGGGGGGGGGCGGGGATGAGCAGTTCTTC.

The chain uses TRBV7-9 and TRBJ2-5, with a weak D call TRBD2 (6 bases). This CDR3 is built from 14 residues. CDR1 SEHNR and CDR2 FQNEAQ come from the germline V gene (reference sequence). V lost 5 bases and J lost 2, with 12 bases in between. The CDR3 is CASSHLAVQETQYF. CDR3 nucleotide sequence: TGTGCCAGCAGCCACTTAGCGGTGCAAGAGACCCAGTACTTC.

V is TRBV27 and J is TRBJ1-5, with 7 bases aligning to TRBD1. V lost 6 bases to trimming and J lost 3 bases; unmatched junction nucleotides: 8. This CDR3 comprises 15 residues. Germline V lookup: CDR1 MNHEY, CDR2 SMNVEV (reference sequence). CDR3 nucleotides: TGTGCCAGCAGGGTGTCAGGGGGGACCAATCAGCCCCAGCATTTT. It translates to CASRVSGGTNQPQHF.

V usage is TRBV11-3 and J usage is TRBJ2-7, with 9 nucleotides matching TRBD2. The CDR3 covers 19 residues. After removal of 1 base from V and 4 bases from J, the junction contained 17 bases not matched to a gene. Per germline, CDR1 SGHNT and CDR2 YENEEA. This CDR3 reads CASSLVLLAGPKSPYEQYF. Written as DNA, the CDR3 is TGTGCCAGCAGCTTAGTTCTACTAGCGGGCCCTAAGAGCCCGTACGAGCAGTACTTC.